This paragraph reports one T cell receptor (beta chain). As originally analysed: From reference gene primer amplification, estimates of nucleated cell counts were derived. Sequencing was performed with immunoSEQ multiplex PCR; in TCRdb, only in-frame clones are kept and a portion is missing. For V, J and clone size, that table is used; D and trimming come from the DNA. In the table there are about 150,000 clones, roughly four fifths of which are singletons. This entry belongs to a study of blood T cell repertoires in COVID-19. Study in general: Spain, Italy and the United States supplied samples that represented acute and convalescent COVID-19. The cDNA or gDNA used as material had been derived from T cells, B-cell-depleted T cells, or PBMCs.

Trimming left V 5 bases short and J 2 bases short, with 15 bases between. Germline assignment: CDR1 KGHSH and CDR2 LQKENI. The CDR3 has 15 amino acids. The chain employs TRBV18 and TRBJ1-1; D not certain. Sequenced input: peripheral blood. This clonotype was sampled from a woman aged 80 or over with acute or convalescent COVID-19. CDR3 in DNA: TGTGCCAGCTCAATCGACCATGCGGCAAACACTGAAGCTTTCTTT. Its protein is CASSIDHAANTEAFF.